This T cell receptor (beta chain) was captured in a study of identical twins. Ten or more counts support this clonotype. Its antigen remains unknown. J gave up 4 bases and V 4 bases, and 1 base lay outside the gene matches. The CDR3 consists of 13 residues. Germline values: CDR1 LNHNV, CDR2 YYDKDF (reference sequence). One entry per CDR3 protein, called by TCRdb with MiXCR from the 5' RACE reads. The table lists approximately 690,000 distinct CDR3 sequences, around 6.1% of them singletons. General study points: Models underpredicted monozygotic twin sharing of out-of-frame TCR alpha.

This TCR was recovered from a young man in good health. The chain joins TRBV15 to TRBJ2-3; 8 bases line up with TRBD1. Sequences were obtained from naive T cells sorted from blood. CDR3 bases: TGTGCCACCAGCACAGGGGGCGCAGATACGCAGTATTTT. Its protein product is CATSTGGADTQYF. The complete variable domain, with remaining parts taken from reference TRBV15 and TRBJ2-3, reads DAMVIQNPRYQVTQFGKPVTLSCSQTLNHNVMYWYQQKSSQAPKLLFHYYDKDFNNEADTPDNFQSRRPNTSFCFLDIRSPGLGDTAMYLCATSTGGADTQYFGPGTRLTVL.